Described below is a single TCR beta chain sequence and its context. These data belong to a study of cytomegalovirus exposure and HLA in healthy donors. Study-wide context: HLA-typed donors were the source of about 85 million unique TCRs held in an early data release.

Researchers ran the PCR with 60 Vbeta and 13 Jbeta primers. Profiling relied on immunoSEQ multiplex PCR, and the TCRdb table lists in-frame clones only, not all of them. The table includes about 76,000 clones, more than 65% detected once. The CDR3 extends over 15 amino acids. CDR1 and CDR2 (germline): SGHRS, YFSETQ. V lost 2 bases, J lost 2 bases, and 12 bases lay in between. The specimen sequenced was PBMCs. This rearrangement joins TRBV5-1 to TRBJ2-3; a weak D match, TRBD1 (6 bases). The TCR was taken from a woman aged 40 to 50 in good health and CMV-seropositive. CDR3 in DNA: TGCGCCAGCAGCTTCAGGGGTGAGAACACAGATACGCAGTATTTT. This translates into CASSFRGENTDTQYF.